This T cell receptor beta chain was captured in a study of T-cell reconstitution after alpha-beta-depleted transplantation in children. Study-wide results and caveats: Expanded clones from the graft, numbering several hundred, reportedly supplied alpha-beta T cells about two months after transplant. T-cell numbers and diversity one year post-transplant derived largely from freshly generated T cells. TCRbeta diversity was high at day 60 in some patients (a result of surviving recipient T cells and thymic progenitors).

Library preparation (for TCRbeta) was performed with unique molecular identifiers. TCRdb recomputed calls from the PCR reads with MiXCR, one row per CDR3 protein. The sample carries approximately 290,000 distinct CDR3 sequences, more than 9% recorded once. There are 14 residues in the CDR3. Germline V lookup: CDR1 SGHRS, CDR2 YFSETQ. Remarks on this clonotype: Its antigen is currently unknown. A junction end diverges from the germline sequence, so it may reflect a read error.

The sample consisted of peripheral blood, taken 180 days after TCRalphabeta/CD19-depleted stem cell transplant. This sequence joins TRBV5-1 and TRBJ2-5; 7 bases are shared with TRBD2. This clonotype was sampled from a male patient aged 2-15 years who had a stem cell transplant for chronic granulomatous disease, so the T cells may come from the graft donor. CDR3: CACSLGGLEETQYF. CDR3 coding DNA: TGCGCCTGCAGCTTGGGGGGGTTAGAAGAGACCCAGTACTTC. The full variable domain, its missing parts supplied by reference TRBV5-1 and TRBJ2-5, is KAGVTQTPRYLIKTRGQQVTLSCSPISGHRSVSWYQQTPGQGLQFLFEYFSETQRNKGNFPGRFSGRQFSNSRSEMNVSTLELGDSALYLCACSLGGLEETQYFGPGTRLLVL.